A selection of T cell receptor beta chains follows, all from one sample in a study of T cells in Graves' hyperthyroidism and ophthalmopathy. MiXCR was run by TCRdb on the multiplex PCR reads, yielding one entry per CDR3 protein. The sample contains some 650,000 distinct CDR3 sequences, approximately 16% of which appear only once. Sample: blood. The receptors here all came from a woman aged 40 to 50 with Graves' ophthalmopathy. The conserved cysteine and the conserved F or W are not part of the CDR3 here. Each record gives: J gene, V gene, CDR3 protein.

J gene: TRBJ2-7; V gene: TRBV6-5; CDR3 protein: ASSSPGEEQY
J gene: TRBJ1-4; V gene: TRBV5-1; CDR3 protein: ASSLDSGQAHEKLF
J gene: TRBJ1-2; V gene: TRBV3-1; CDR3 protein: ASSQTTQAFYGYT
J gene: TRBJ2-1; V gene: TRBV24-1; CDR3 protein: ATSDPPGNEQF
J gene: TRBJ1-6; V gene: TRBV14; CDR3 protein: ASSQGGYNSPLH
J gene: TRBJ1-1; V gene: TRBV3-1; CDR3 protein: ASSQRFNTEAF
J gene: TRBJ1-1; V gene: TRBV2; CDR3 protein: ASQPRGGLNTEAF
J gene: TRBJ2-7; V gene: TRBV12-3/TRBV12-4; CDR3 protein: ASRPTGSEQY
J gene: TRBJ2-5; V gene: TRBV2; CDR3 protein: ASMGGGYRETQY
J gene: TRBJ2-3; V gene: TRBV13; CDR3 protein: ASSSREEREPPDTQY
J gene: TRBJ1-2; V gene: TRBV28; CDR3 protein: ASSLRDGYT
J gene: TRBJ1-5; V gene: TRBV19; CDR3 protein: ASSIGPPTDSWQPQH
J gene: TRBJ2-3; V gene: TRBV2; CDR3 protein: ASREVKDTQY
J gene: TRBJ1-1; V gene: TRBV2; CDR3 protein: ASLLGMNTEAF
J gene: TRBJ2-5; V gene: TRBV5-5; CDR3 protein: ASSRRDRAETQY
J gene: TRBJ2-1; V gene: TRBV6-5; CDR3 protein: ASSYSRGVWDEQF
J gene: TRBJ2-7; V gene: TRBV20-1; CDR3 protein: SATKDSSYEQY
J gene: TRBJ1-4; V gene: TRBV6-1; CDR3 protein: ASRGWANEKLF